Given below is one T cell receptor beta chain in context. Measured with immunoSEQ multiplex PCR; TCRdb has only the in-frame clones, and not every one. Counted here are tens of thousands of clones, just under 95% occurring once; the ten biggest clones make up roughly 0.5%. These data originate in a study of T cell changes during pregnancy in multiple sclerosis. The ends lost 5 bases at V and 4 bases at J; junction bases unmatched: 13. CDR1 is SGHVS, CDR2 FNYEAQ, per germline. The CDR3 length is 16 residues. This receptor was taken from a female donor with multiple sclerosis, enrolled in a pregnancy study. This specimen consisted of CD4+ T cells from peripheral blood mononuclear cells, obtained in the third trimester of pregnancy. The genes are TRBV7-6 and TRBJ2-7, with TRBD2 matching over 8 bases. CDR3 sequence reads: CASSRLASGSQYEQYF. DNA of the CDR3: TGTGCCAGCAGCCGCCTCGCGAGCGGGAGTCAGTACGAGCAGTACTTC. Full variable domain (missing parts from reference TRBV7-6 and TRBJ2-7): GAGVSQSPRYKVTKRGQDVALRCDPISGHVSLYWYRQALGQGPEFLTYFNYEAQQDKSGLPNDRFSAERPEGSISTLTIQRTEQRDSAMYRCASSRLASGSQYEQYFGPGTRLTVT.